Listed below are T cell receptor beta chains from one sample, sequenced in a study of technical replicates of blood from several donors. Sequencing was performed with immunoSEQ multiplex PCR; in TCRdb, only in-frame clones are kept and a portion is missing. The sample shows some 80,000 clones, about 97% of them seen only once. Source material: T cells isolated from PBMCs. The receptors stem from a human donor in good health. Each CDR3 is given with its conserved first and last residue. The D gene is left open where the match is weak. For some rows the clone size is stated as once, few or many, or as a class when expanded; others skip it.

v_call,d_call,j_call,clone_size,cdr3_length,cdr3_nt,cdr3_aa
TRBV19,-,TRBJ1-4,-,13,TGTGCCAGTAGTATACAGGGGTATGAAAAACTGTTTTTT,CASSIQGYEKLFF
TRBV9,TRBD1,TRBJ2-7,-,15,TGTGCCAGCAGCGTAGTTGACAGGGGCGACTACGAGCAGTACTTC,CASSVVDRGDYEQYF
TRBV5-6,-,TRBJ1-2,once,18,TGTGCCAGCAGCTTGAAGAAAGGGGCCACCCTACTTCTCTATGGCTACACCTTC,CASSLKKGATLLLYGYTF
TRBV6-6,TRBD1,TRBJ1-3,-,16,TGTGCCAGCAGTCCGAGACAGGGGATGGGGGGAAACACCATATATTTT,CASSPRQGMGGNTIYF
TRBV9,TRBD2,TRBJ2-1,-,15,TGTGCCAGCAGCGCAGCGGGGGACTCCTACAATGAGCAGTTCTTC,CASSAAGDSYNEQFF
TRBV5-4,TRBD1,TRBJ2-5,-,15,TGTGCCAGCAGCTTAGATCAGGGGGCCAGAGAGACCCAGTACTTC,CASSLDQGARETQYF
TRBV5-4,-,TRBJ1-2,-,14,TGTGCCAGCAGCACCCCCCGGGGTGACTATGGCTACACCTTC,CASSTPRGDYGYTF
TRBV4-1,TRBD2,TRBJ2-1,once,16,TGCGCCAGCAGCCAAGTTGGGCGGGAGGGCCGAAATGAGCAGTTCTTC,CASSQVGREGRNEQFF
TRBV7-2,-,TRBJ2-7,-,14,TGTGCCAGCAGCTCGGGGTTAGGGGGCTACGAGCAGTACTTC,CASSSGLGGYEQYF
TRBV6-5,-,TRBJ2-1,-,15,TGTGCCAGCAGTTACTACCAGCGGAGTTACAATGAGCAGTTCTTC,CASSYYQRSYNEQFF
TRBV11-2,TRBD2,TRBJ2-5,-,18,TGTGCCAGCAGCGGGGGACTAGCGGGAGAGACCGTTAAAGAGACCCAGTACTTC,CASSGGLAGETVKETQYF
TRBV19,-,TRBJ1-2,-,13,TGTGCCAGTAGTATCTCCAGGGCCTATGGCTACACCTTC,CASSISRAYGYTF
TRBV2,TRBD2,TRBJ2-7,-,18,TGTGCCATCCGACCGGGACTAGCGGGAGGTATGCGGGCCTACGAGCAGTACTTC,CAIRPGLAGGMRAYEQYF
TRBV12-5,TRBD1,TRBJ2-1,-,14,TGTGCTAGTGGTGCCCGGGACAGCTACAATGAGCAGTTCTTC,CASGARDSYNEQFF
TRBV10-1,TRBD1,TRBJ2-3,-,14,TGCGCCAGCAGCGAGGGGACAGGCACAGATACGCAGTATTTT,CASSEGTGTDTQYF
TRBV4-1,-,TRBJ1-5,-,15,TGCGCCAGCAGCCAAGGGTCAGGGAAGGGTCAGCCCCAGCATTTT,CASSQGSGKGQPQHF
TRBV15,TRBD1,TRBJ2-5,-,16,TGTGCCACCAGCGCGTATGACAGGGGGCTGGGAGAGACCCAGTACTTC,CATSAYDRGLGETQYF
TRBV9,-,TRBJ1-2,-,14,TGTGCCAGCAGCGCCGATGCGGGGGGCTCTGGCTACACCTTC,CASSADAGGSGYTF
TRBV11-3,TRBD1,TRBJ1-1,-,14,TGTGCCAGCAGTAGGGACAGGGAGATCACTGAAGCTTTCTTT,CASSRDREITEAFF
TRBV4-1,-,TRBJ2-5,-,13,TGCGCCAGCAGCCAGGGGGCCCGAGGGACCCAGTACTTC,CASSQGARGTQYF
TRBV7-9,TRBD2,TRBJ2-2,-,13,TGTGCCAGGACTAGCGGGAACACCGGGGAGCTGTTTTTT,CARTSGNTGELFF
TRBV5-1,TRBD2,TRBJ2-7,-,14,TGCGCCAGCGGCGGGACTAGCGGCTCCTACGAGCAGTACTTC,CASGGTSGSYEQYF
TRBV5-1,TRBD2,TRBJ2-7,-,13,TGCGCCAGCAGCTTGGCCCCGGGGGGTGAGCAGTACTTC,CASSLAPGGEQYF
TRBV7-9,-,TRBJ1-4,-,15,TGTGCCAGCAGCTATGGGGGCACAACTAATGAAAAACTGTTTTTT,CASSYGGTTNEKLFF